This TCR beta chain was captured by sequencing in a study of T-cell memory formation after mild COVID-19. Study details: Largely donor-specific TCR clusters were found. Findings and limits, study-wide: Pre-infection memory showed some responding clones, and this suggested that cross-reactive memory joined.

Germline V gene lookup returns CDR1 SEHNR and CDR2 FQNEAQ (reference sequence). Trimming took 3 bases from V and 8 from J, leaving 19 bases between them. The CDR3 is 15 residues long. In the case of this clonotype: What it binds is not known.

cDNA libraries for TCR alpha and TCR beta, carrying sample barcodes and UMIs, came from 5'RACE with constant-segment primers. TCRdb independently ran MiXCR on the 5' RACE reads; one entry per CDR3 protein. The sample lists 300,000 to 400,000 distinct CDR3 sequences, over 20% occurring once. The chain has TRBV7-9 and TRBJ1-2; D is undetermined. The sequence was collected from an adult woman who had mild COVID-19 (a few samples of this study predate the infection). Cell type and time point are not known. Specimen: PBMCs or a T cell subset sorted from them (not recorded which). CDR3 nucleotides: TGTGCCAGCAGCTTGGCCGGGCCCCAAAGCAGAGGCTACACCTTC. It encodes CASSLAGPQSRGYTF.